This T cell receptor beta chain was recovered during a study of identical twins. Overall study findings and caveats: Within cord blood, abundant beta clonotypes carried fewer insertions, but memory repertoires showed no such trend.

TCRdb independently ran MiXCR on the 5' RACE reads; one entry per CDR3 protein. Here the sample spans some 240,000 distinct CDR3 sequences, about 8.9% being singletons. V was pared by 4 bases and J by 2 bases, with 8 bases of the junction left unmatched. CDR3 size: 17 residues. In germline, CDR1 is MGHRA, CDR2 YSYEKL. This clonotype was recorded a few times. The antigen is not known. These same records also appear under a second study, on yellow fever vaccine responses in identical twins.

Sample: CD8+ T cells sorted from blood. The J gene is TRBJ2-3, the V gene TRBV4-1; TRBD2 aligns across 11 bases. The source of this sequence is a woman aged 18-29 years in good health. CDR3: CASSRPTSGSPTDTQYF. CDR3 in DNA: TGCGCCAGCAGCCGACCCACTAGCGGGAGTCCCACAGATACGCAGTATTTT.